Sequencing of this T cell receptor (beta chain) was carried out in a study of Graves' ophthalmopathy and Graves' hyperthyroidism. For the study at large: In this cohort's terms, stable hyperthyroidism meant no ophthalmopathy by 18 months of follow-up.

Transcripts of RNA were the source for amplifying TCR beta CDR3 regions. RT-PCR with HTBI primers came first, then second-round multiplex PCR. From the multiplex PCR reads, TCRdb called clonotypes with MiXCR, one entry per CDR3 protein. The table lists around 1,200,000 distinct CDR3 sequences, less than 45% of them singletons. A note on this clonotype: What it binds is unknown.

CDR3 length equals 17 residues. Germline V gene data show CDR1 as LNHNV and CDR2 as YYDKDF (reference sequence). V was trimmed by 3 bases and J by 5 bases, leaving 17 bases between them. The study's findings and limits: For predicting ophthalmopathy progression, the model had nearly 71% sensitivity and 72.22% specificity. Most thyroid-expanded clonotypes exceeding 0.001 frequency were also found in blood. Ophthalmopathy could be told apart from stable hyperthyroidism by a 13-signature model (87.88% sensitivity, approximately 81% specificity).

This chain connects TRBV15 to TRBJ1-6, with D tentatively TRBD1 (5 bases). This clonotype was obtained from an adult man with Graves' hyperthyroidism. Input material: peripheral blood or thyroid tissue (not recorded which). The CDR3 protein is CATSSSHQGANNSPLHF. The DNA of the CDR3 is TGTGCCACCAGCAGTTCGCACCAAGGGGCTAATAATTCACCCCTCCACTTT.